One and the same sample provided the 13 T cell receptor beta chains below, sequenced in a study of blood T cell repertoires in COVID-19. The assay was immunoSEQ multiplex PCR, and TCRdb's table has in-frame clones only and misses some. The repertoire holds 48,000 or so clones, with roughly 87% as singletons. Sequencing was performed on peripheral blood. The receptors shown here come from a human donor in a cohort sampled during active COVID-19.

The rearrangement uses TRBV6-5 and TRBJ2-7; 8 nucleotides agree with TRBD2. The CDR3 runs 13 residues. Germline V gene sequence: CDR1 MNHEY, CDR2 SVGAGI. The V gene end was trimmed by 5 bases and the J gene end by 7 bases; junction bases not matched to a gene: 7. The CDR3: CASSPPGGGEQYF. The DNA of the CDR3 is TGTGCCAGCAGTCCCCCAGGCGGGGGGGAGCAGTACTTC.

In DNA form, the CDR3 reads TGTGCCAGCAGCTTTGGGAAGGGCGGGATAACCTACGAGCAGTACTTC. Translating it yields CASSFGKGGITYEQYF. The chain carries TRBV11-2 and TRBJ2-7, with TRBD2 as a possible D gene (6 bases). The CDR3 has 16 residues. V was cut by 3 bases and J by 2 bases, with 17 bases left in between. Germline CDR1 and CDR2: SGHAT and FQNNGV.

The genes are TRBV3-1 (or the pseudogene TRBV3-2) and TRBJ2-1; TRBD1 aligns across 9 bases. J was trimmed by 0 bases and V by 0 bases; bases with no gene match: 3. Germline CDR1 reads LGHDT; CDR2 reads YNNKEL (reference sequence). The CDR3 is 17 amino acids. CDR3 nucleotide sequence: TGTGCCAGCAGCCAAGAAACAGGGGGCCCCTCCTACAATGAGCAGTTCTTC. Residues: CASSQETGGPSYNEQFF.

J is TRBJ2-7 and V is TRBV29-1, with D possibly TRBD2 on 6 matching bases. Trimming removed 6 bases from V and 1 base from J, with 10 bases in between. Germline loops: CDR1 SQVTM, CDR2 ANQGSEA. The CDR3 sequence is 12 residues long. CDR3 region: CSVVTSSYEQYF. In nucleotides, the CDR3 is TGCAGCGTAGTGACTAGTTCCTACGAGCAGTACTTC.

This chain connects TRBV7-2 to TRBJ1-2; 11 nucleotides agree with TRBD1. This CDR3 spans 16 amino acids. CDR1 and CDR2 (germline): SGHTA, FQGNSA. J lost 3 bases, V lost 5 bases, and 8 bases had no gene match. The CDR3 bases are TGTGCCAGCAGCACGAGAGGGGGACAGGGGGACTATGGCTACACCTTC. Amino acid sequence: CASSTRGGQGDYGYTF.

The V call is TRBV9, the J call TRBJ2-7; tentative D call: TRBD2 (6 bases). The V gene's germline CDR1 is SGDLS and CDR2 YYNGEE. The CDR3 is 16 residues long. V was trimmed by 4 bases and J by 0 bases, leaving 17 bases between them. CDR3 sequence: CASSLSGSVPSYEQYF. CDR3 sequence (DNA): TGTGCCAGCAGCCTCTCCGGGAGCGTCCCCTCCTACGAGCAGTACTTC.

The chain links TRBV14 to TRBJ1-1; D is unresolved. The CDR3 is 14 amino acids. Trimming cost V 3 bases and J 1 base, with 9 bases left between them. From germline, CDR1 is SGHDN and CDR2 FVKESK. CDR3 DNA: TGTGCCAGCAGCCAGTGGGCAGAGAACACTGAAGCTTTCTTT. Amino acids: CASSQWAENTEAFF.

This sequence joins TRBV10-2 and TRBJ1-1; D possibly corresponds to TRBD1 (6 bases). The ends were cut back, 4 bases at V and 3 bases at J, with 9 bases in the middle. Germline CDR1 and CDR2: WSHSY and SAAADI. The CDR3 sequence is 13 residues long. CDR3 sequence reads: CASSGDTHTEAFF. The CDR3 DNA follows: TGCGCCAGCAGTGGGGACACGCACACTGAAGCTTTCTTT.

The chain combines TRBV29-1 with TRBJ2-1; D possibly corresponds to TRBD1 (5 bases). The V gene lost 6 bases and the J gene lost 4 bases, with 16 bases spanning the gap. CDR1 and CDR2 (germline): SQVTM, ANQGSEA. The CDR3 covers 14 residues. The CDR3 DNA sequence: TGCAGCGTCCGACAGAAAAACCCGTACAATGAGCAGTTCTTC. Translation gives CSVRQKNPYNEQFF.

The chain recombines TRBV3-1 (or the pseudogene TRBV3-2) with TRBJ1-1; TRBD1 agrees at 8 bases. The CDR3 runs 15 residues. Trimming at V came to 3 bases and at J to 3 bases, leaving 6 bases not matched to a gene. From germline, CDR1 is LGHDT and CDR2 YNNKEL (reference sequence). CDR3 amino acids: CASSQRQGSHTEAFF. CDR3 bases: TGTGCCAGCAGCCAGCGACAGGGGTCGCACACTGAAGCTTTCTTT.

The J gene is TRBJ1-1, the V gene TRBV5-1; D might be TRBD1 (6 bases). The V gene lost 1 base and the J gene lost 4 bases, with 14 bases spanning the gap. Germline V lookup: CDR1 SGHRS, CDR2 YFSETQ. The CDR3 covers 15 residues. DNA of the CDR3: TGCGCCAGCAGCTTGTCAGGGGCTCTCGGCACTGAAGCTTTCTTT. The encoded protein is CASSLSGALGTEAFF.

The rearrangement uses TRBV18 and TRBJ1-1, with D perhaps TRBD1 (5 bases). With 3 bases removed from V and 2 bases from J, the gap between germline ends came to 10 bases. This CDR3 is 14 amino acids long. Looked up from germline, CDR1 is KGHSH and CDR2 is LQKENI. DNA of the CDR3: TGTGCCAGCTCACCCCAACAGGTAAACACTGAAGCTTTCTTT. Translated: CASSPQQVNTEAFF.

In this sample, this clone turned up once. V is TRBV5-1 and J is TRBJ2-7; TRBD1 aligns across 7 bases. Trimming removed 3 bases from V and 2 bases from J; junction bases left unmatched: 8. The CDR3 extends over 15 amino acids. Per germline, CDR1 SGHRS and CDR2 YFSETQ. The CDR3 DNA is TGCGCCAGCAGCTCTCAAGGGACAGCCACCTACGAGCAGTACTTC. This translates into CASSSQGTATYEQYF.